The T cell receptor beta chain under discussion was sequenced for a study of CD8+ T cells in alopecia areata. General observations from the study: Tissue-resident alphabeta T cells belonging to normal skin likewise get sequenced within scalp specimens. Any link of baseline CD8+ expansion to response, resting on one nonresponder, remains uncertain.

As for this clone: Its specificity is not known.

Treatment here: oral pan-JAK inhibitor, 5-10 mg twice daily. Reverse transcribed after extraction, RNA yielded cDNA as the sequencing template. Sequencing used immunoSEQ multiplex PCR; TCRdb keeps in-frame clones, though not all of them. The table lists some 190,000 clones, roughly 70% of them singletons, with approximately 1.2% in the top ten. The origin of this receptor is a human donor with alopecia areata. Source: CD4+ T cells sorted from blood, taken around week 50, from a patient treated with tofacitinib.

CDR3 amino acids: CASSQDRGYGGYTF. CDR3 coding DNA: TGCGCCAGCAGCCAAGATCGTGGGTATGGAGGCTACACCTTC. The gene calls are TRBV4-3 and TRBJ1-2; no firm D call. This CDR3 comprises 14 residues. Looked up from germline, CDR1 is LGHNA and CDR2 is YSLEER. V was cut by 0 bases and J by 8 bases, with 13 bases left in between.